The 20 T cell receptor beta chains below come from one sample, sequenced in a study of blood T cells in healthy people across ages. PCR was performed a second time for about 6 to 12 cycles using a sample-barcoded 5' primer and a J-beta primer mix. TCRdb re-derived calls from the 5' RACE reads in MiXCR, one entry per CDR3 protein. This table holds roughly 800,000 distinct CDR3 sequences, around half found once. Sequenced input: blood. These receptors were taken from a man aged 80 or over in good health.

This rearrangement joins TRBV12-3 or TRBV12-4 to TRBJ2-7; TRBD1 matches at 7 bases. This CDR3 has 14 residues. The trim removed 5 bases at V and 0 bases at J, leaving 4 bases unmatched. For the CDR3, the DNA is TGTGCCAGCAGTCTGGGACAGTACTCCTACGAGCAGTACTTC. This translates into CASSLGQYSYEQYF.

The table lists this clonotype with a few counts. This CDR3 reads CASSQGTGVLYEQYF. The CDR3 DNA reads TGCGCCAGCAGCCAAGGGACGGGAGTCCTCTACGAGCAGTACTTC. J is TRBJ2-7 and V is TRBV4-1; weak D call: TRBD2 (6 bases). The V gene lost 1 base and the J gene lost 3 bases, with 13 bases spanning the gap. The CDR3 covers 15 residues. Germline CDR1 and CDR2: MGHRA and YSYEKL.

Points on this clonotype: The junction departs from the called germline gene at one end, perhaps through a read error. The rearrangement links TRBV5-1 to TRBJ1-2; no definite D call. The CDR3 extends over 14 amino acids. Germline lookup yields CDR1 SGHRS and CDR2 YFSETQ. The CDR3, as DNA: TGCGCCAGCAGCCCTATAGACGGTAACTATGGCCACACCTTC. This gives the protein CASSPIDGNYGHTF.

The chain uses TRBV24-1 and TRBJ2-7; 7 bases line up with TRBD2. The CDR3 length is 16 residues. In germline, CDR1 is KGHDR, CDR2 SFDVKD. V shed 3 bases and J 6 bases; nucleotides not matched to a gene: 13. The DNA for the CDR3 is TGTGCCACCAGTGATACCGCTGGGCGGGAGATGGGCGAGCAGTACTTC. Its protein is CATSDTAGREMGEQYF.

The chain recombines TRBV5-1 with TRBJ1-4, with 7 bases matching TRBD1. CDR3 length equals 14 residues. Losses at the gene ends were 4 bases for V and 7 bases for J; bases not matched to a gene: 7. Looked up from germline, CDR1 is SGHRS and CDR2 is YFSETQ. The CDR3 sequence: CASSPGDSFEKLFF. Written as DNA, the CDR3 is TGCGCCAGCAGCCCCGGGGACAGCTTTGAAAAACTGTTTTTT.

This clonotype was found once. The chain carries TRBV24-1 and TRBJ2-5; 8 nucleotides align to TRBD1. J was trimmed by 2 bases and V by 6 bases; bases with no gene match: 4. Germline V lookup: CDR1 KGHDR, CDR2 SFDVKD. The CDR3 runs to 14 residues. Here the CDR3 reads CATSPQGGQETQYF. In DNA, the CDR3 is TGTGCCACCAGTCCACAGGGGGGACAAGAGACCCAGTACTTC.

In nucleotides, the CDR3 is TGCGCCAGCAGCTTCAAGGCAGGGACGAGAGAAAAACTGTTTTTT. This translates into CASSFKAGTREKLFF. V gene TRBV5-1 combines with J gene TRBJ1-4; a weak D match, TRBD1 (5 bases). Per the germline V gene, CDR1 is SGHRS and CDR2 is YFSETQ. This CDR3 contains 15 residues. V lost 2 bases and J 8 bases, leaving 16 bases between the germline ends.

The chain employs TRBV18 and TRBJ1-4; no reliable D call. This CDR3 region has 14 residues. Per the germline V gene, CDR1 is KGHSH and CDR2 is LQKENI. The V gene lost 0 bases and the J gene lost 4 bases, with 6 bases spanning the gap. CDR3 region: CASSPPAGNEKLFF. In DNA form, the CDR3 reads TGTGCCAGCTCACCACCAGCCGGTAATGAAAAACTGTTTTTT.

The V gene is TRBV24-1, the J gene TRBJ2-1; 7 positions match TRBD2. Germline CDR1 reads KGHDR; CDR2 reads SFDVKD. The CDR3 is 18 amino acids. J was trimmed by 2 bases and V by 3 bases; bases with no gene match: 12. CDR3 loop: CATSDPPGGHSTYNEQFF. The CDR3 coding sequence is TGTGCCACCAGTGATCCCCCGGGAGGCCACTCGACCTACAATGAGCAGTTCTTC.

This sequence joins TRBV4-1 and TRBJ2-3; D perhaps matches TRBD2 (6 bases). V lost 1 base, J lost 14 bases, and 22 bases lay in between. Germline V gene sequence: CDR1 MGHRA, CDR2 YSYEKL. The CDR3 has 15 residues. This CDR3 reads CASSQGGSDGRYAYF. The DNA of the CDR3 is TGCGCCAGCAGCCAAGGGGGCTCCGACGGGAGATACGCGTATTTT.

The chain couples TRBV6-2 or TRBV6-3 to TRBJ2-7; 13 bases align to TRBD2. Germline CDR1 reads MNHEY; CDR2 reads SVGEGT. The CDR3 totals 13 residues. V was clipped by 11 bases and J by 3 bases; unmatched bases: 4. Here the CDR3 DNA reads TGTGCCGCCAGGACTAGCGGGAGCTACGAGCAGTACTTC. This sequence encodes CAARTSGSYEQYF.

This chain connects TRBV4-2 to TRBJ1-2; D gene unclear. The ends were cut back, 4 bases at V and 3 bases at J, with 15 bases in the middle. This CDR3 contains 15 residues. Germline lookup yields CDR1 LGHNA and CDR2 YNFKEQ. The chain's CDR3 is CASSRSAVEYYGYTF. The CDR3 coding sequence is TGTGCCAGCAGCCGATCAGCGGTTGAGTACTATGGCTACACCTTC.

This rearrangement joins TRBV11-2 to TRBJ1-1; D is unclear. V dropped 5 bases and J dropped 8 bases, with 9 bases sitting between them. The CDR3 is made up of 11 amino acids. Germline V lookup: CDR1 SGHAT, CDR2 FQNNGV. Here the CDR3 reads CASSPEGEAFF. CDR3 in DNA: TGTGCCAGCAGCCCCGAGGGCGAAGCTTTCTTT. Full variable domain (missing parts from reference TRBV11-2 and TRBJ1-1): EAGVAQSPRYKIIEKRQSVAFWCNPISGHATLYWYQQILGQGPKLLIQFQNNGVVDDSQLPKDRFSAERLKGVDSTLKIQPAKLEDSAVYLCASSPEGEAFFGQGTRLTVV.

This clonotype was detected a few times. The V gene is TRBV5-1, the J gene TRBJ2-1, with 9 bases that match TRBD1. This CDR3 contains 17 residues. Losses at the gene ends were 0 bases for V and 10 bases for J; bases not matched to a gene: 14. CDR1 is SGHRS and CDR2 is YFSETQ in the germline V gene. The CDR3 loop is CASSLGPGQGVVGEQFF. CDR3 DNA: TGCGCCAGCAGCTTGGGACCGGGACAGGGTGTCGTTGGAGAGCAGTTCTTC.

The chain carries TRBV5-1 and TRBJ2-1; maybe TRBD1 (6 bases). The CDR3 spans 15 residues. V was trimmed by 4 bases and J by 8 bases, leaving 19 bases between them. The germline V gene has CDR1 SGHRS and CDR2 YFSETQ. The CDR3 coding sequence is TGCGCCAGCAGCACCGGGACGGTGGGGGCCTATGAGCAGTTCTTC. Translating it yields CASSTGTVGAYEQFF.

The chain recombines TRBV4-1 with TRBJ1-2, with 10 nucleotides matching TRBD1. The junction had 10 bases not matched to a gene; V was cut back by 0 bases and J by 3 bases. This CDR3 region has 18 residues. CDR1 is MGHRA and CDR2 is YSYEKL in the germline V gene. This CDR3 is CASSQEKRIGQGDYGYTF. For the CDR3, the DNA is TGCGCCAGCAGCCAAGAAAAGCGTATAGGACAGGGGGACTATGGCTACACCTTC.

This clonotype was detected a few times. V and J are TRBV27 and TRBJ2-1, with D tentatively TRBD2 (6 bases). In germline, CDR1 is MNHEY, CDR2 SMNVEV (reference sequence). V gave up 8 bases and J gave up 3 bases, with 11 bases separating them. The CDR3 contains 13 residues. The CDR3 is CASGTGVYNEQFF. For the CDR3, the DNA is TGTGCCAGCGGGACTGGGGTCTACAATGAGCAGTTCTTC.

This clonotype was found once. This chain uses TRBV19 with TRBJ2-7; possibly TRBD1 for D (5 bases). CDR1 LNHDA and CDR2 SQIVND come from the germline V gene (reference sequence). Trimming shortened V by 8 bases and J by 3 bases, and 14 bases separated the two germline ends. The CDR3 covers 13 residues. The CDR3 bases are TGTGCCAGTGCCAGGGTGGGAAACTACGAGCAGTACTTC. The encoded protein is CASARVGNYEQYF.

In its sample, this clonotype was seen many times. The chain employs TRBV7-2 and TRBJ2-5; no firm D call. The ends were cut back, 1 base at V and 4 bases at J, with 10 bases in the middle. The CDR3 length is 14 residues. Germline-derived CDR1 and CDR2 are SGHTA and FQGNSA. CDR3 residues: CASSLVHTTETQYF. DNA of the CDR3: TGTGCCAGCAGCTTAGTCCACACGACAGAGACCCAGTACTTC.

The chain joins TRBV11-1 to TRBJ2-1, with TRBD2 as a possible D gene (6 bases). The V end lost 6 bases, the J end lost 7 bases, and 16 bases lay between the germline ends. The CDR3 contains 14 residues. In germline, CDR1 is SGHAT, CDR2 FQDESV (reference sequence). This CDR3 is CASRGGGKGNEQFF. The CDR3, as DNA: TGTGCCAGCAGGGGAGGCGGGAAAGGTAATGAGCAGTTCTTC.